At least ten counts were recorded for the clone carrying this T cell receptor (beta chain). The sample comes from a study of spatial heterogeneity in lung cancer. Across the study: Sequencing of follow-up PBMC samples took place when they were available, at a median of roughly 25 months after resection. Unique TCR and UMI combinations averaged more than ten appearances each in raw reads. Consistently, beta-chain sequences turned up in larger numbers than alpha-chain sequences did.

The sample's time point: blood at routine non-recurrence follow-up after resection. The junction had 14 bases not matched to a gene; V was cut back by 9 bases and J by 8 bases. Germline CDR1 and CDR2: SGHNT and YYREEE (reference sequence). The CDR3 length is 16 residues. Every TCR cDNA molecule bore its own unique molecular identifier. Via MiXCR, TCRdb re-called the 5' RACE reads, giving one row per CDR3 protein. This table holds under 75,000 distinct CDR3 sequences, roughly 8.9% found once. This TCR came from a female donor with early-stage non-small cell lung cancer. The sample consisted of PBMCs, taken at follow-up. The chain joins TRBV5-4 to TRBJ2-1; 13 bases line up with TRBD2. The CDR3 nucleotides are TGTGCCACCGATAGACTAGCGGGAGGTGGAAGCTATGAGCAGTTCTTC. Its protein is CATDRLAGGGSYEQFF.